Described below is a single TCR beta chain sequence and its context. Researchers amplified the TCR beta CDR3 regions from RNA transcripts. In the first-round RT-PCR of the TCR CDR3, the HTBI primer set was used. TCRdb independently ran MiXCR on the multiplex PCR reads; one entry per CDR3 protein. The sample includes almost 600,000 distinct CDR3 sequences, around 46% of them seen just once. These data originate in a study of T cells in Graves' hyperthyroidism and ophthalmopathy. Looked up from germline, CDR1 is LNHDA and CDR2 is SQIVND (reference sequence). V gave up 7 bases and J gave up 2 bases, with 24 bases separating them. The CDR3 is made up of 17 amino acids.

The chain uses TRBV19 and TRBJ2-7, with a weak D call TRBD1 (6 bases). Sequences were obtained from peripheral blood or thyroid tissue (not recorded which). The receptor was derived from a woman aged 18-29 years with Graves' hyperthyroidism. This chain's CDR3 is CASTRSGQSRIPYEQYF. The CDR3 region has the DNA TGTGCCAGTACCCGGTCAGGACAGTCTAGGATCCCCTACGAGCAGTACTTC.